These 7 T cell receptor beta chains were all obtained from the same sample, sequenced in a study of cytomegalovirus exposure and HLA in healthy donors (dated by TCRdb to 2017 to 2019). The protocol used for the library was the immunoSEQ multiplex PCR assay. For the multiplex PCR, a mixture combining 60 forward primers for TCR Vbeta segments and 13 reverse primers for TCR Jbeta segments was used. TCRdb obtained this table from immuneACCESS and retained in-frame rearrangements with V and J assigned. These tables miss some clones; where compared with another copy, unresolved V genes account for less than half of the shortfall, and the remainder is unexplained. This sample lists about 140,000 clones; approximately 80% were detected once. The top ten clonotypes cover around 2.5% of the sample. The sample comprised PBMCs. The receptor set was obtained from a man over 45 in good health and CMV-seronegative.

Only a few counts were recorded for this clone. The rearrangement uses TRBV6-6 and TRBJ1-2; 11 bases map to TRBD1. This CDR3 contains 15 residues. V shed 8 bases, J shed 4 bases, and the junction held 9 bases outside the gene matches. CDR1 is MNHNY and CDR2 is SVGAGI in the germline V gene (reference sequence). The CDR3 DNA reads as TGTGCCAGCGGGGGCGCCGGACAGGGGGCCTATGGCTACACCTTC. Encoded protein: CASGGAGQGAYGYTF.

CDR3 region: CASSESADISYEQYF. The CDR3 DNA sequence: TGCGCCAGCAGTGAGTCTGCGGATATCTCCTACGAGCAGTACTTC. The chain links TRBV10-1 to TRBJ2-7, with D unclear. V was shortened by 0 bases and J by 0 bases, with 9 bases between the two germline ends. The CDR3 sequence is 15 residues long. Germline-derived CDR1 and CDR2 are WNHNN and SYGVQD (reference sequence).

The chain employs TRBV27 and TRBJ1-1, with D perhaps matching TRBD1 (5 bases). The V end lost 5 bases, the J end lost 4 bases, and 17 bases lay between the germline ends. The CDR3 runs 15 residues. The germline V gene encodes CDR1 MNHEY and CDR2 SMNVEV (reference sequence). Written as DNA, the CDR3 is TGTGCCAGCAGTCGCGGGACCCAAGGAAGCACTGAAGCTTTCTTT. Translated: CASSRGTQGSTEAFF.

This clone was found once. The genes are TRBV15 and TRBJ2-7; 8 bases line up with TRBD1. The V gene's germline CDR1 is LNHNV and CDR2 YYDKDF (reference sequence). This CDR3 has 13 amino acids. V shed 5 bases, J shed 1 base, and the junction held 1 base outside the gene matches. For the CDR3, the DNA is TGTGCCACCAGCCGGGACAGGTCCTACGAGCAGTACTTC. This sequence encodes CATSRDRSYEQYF.

In this sample, this clone turned up a few times. The DNA for the CDR3 is TGTGCCAGCAGCTTGGACAATCCCTACGAGCAGTACTTC. Translating it yields CASSLDNPYEQYF. The V gene is TRBV5-6, the J gene TRBJ2-7; no clear D gene. Germline CDR1 reads SGHDT; CDR2 reads YYEEEE. V lost 0 bases and J 2 bases, leaving 6 bases between the germline ends. The CDR3 totals 13 residues.

This clone was seen only once. The chain joins TRBV19 to TRBJ2-1; TRBD2 agrees at 15 bases. The CDR3 is 16 residues long. V was clipped by 6 bases and J by 8 bases; unmatched bases: 8. Germline V lookup: CDR1 LNHDA, CDR2 SQIVND (reference sequence). The CDR3 region is CASSLGLAGGGYEQFF. The DNA for the CDR3 is TGTGCCAGTAGCCTTGGACTAGCGGGAGGGGGTTATGAGCAGTTCTTC.

V gene TRBV13 combines with J gene TRBJ2-3; TRBD1 is a possible D gene (6 bases). Per the germline V gene, CDR1 is PRHDT and CDR2 is FYEKMQ (reference sequence). The V gene lost 5 bases and the J gene lost 6 bases, with 15 bases spanning the gap. The CDR3 consists of 14 residues. DNA for the CDR3: TGTGCCAGCAGCCAAGACAGGTCCTCGGATACGCAGTATTTT. This translates into CASSQDRSSDTQYF.